Listed here are 4 T cell receptor beta chains from one sample, sequenced in a study of liver allograft versus peripheral blood T cells. The wider study: Recipients' peripheral blood T cell receptor repertoires were compared with those in transplanted livers.

One entry per CDR3 protein, called by TCRdb with MiXCR from the reads. The repertoire includes several thousand distinct CDR3 sequences, approximately 15% of them detected once, and over 1.5% sits in the top ten. These receptors were taken from a human patient who had a liver transplant. Some T cells may have originated in the graft donor.

By share, this clonotype counts as medium-sized. J is TRBJ2-7 and V is TRBV29-1; D uncertain. Deletions cut 5 bases from V and 4 bases from J, with 21 bases between. The germline V gene encodes CDR1 SQVTM and CDR2 ANQGSEA. The CDR3 loop spans 15 amino acids. CDR3 in amino acids: CSVTLKGKPPYEQYF. The CDR3 nucleotides read TGCAGCGTTACTCTTAAAGGGAAGCCTCCTTACGAGCAGTACTTC.

Regarding this clonotype: This may come from a read error, since a much larger clone is one base off. The CDR3 is CAISYSLDGPAPSNTGELFF. In DNA, the CDR3 is TGTGCCATCAGTTACTCGTTGGACGGGCCGGCCCCCTCGAACACCGGGGAGCTGTTTTTT. The rearrangement links TRBV10-3 to TRBJ2-2; D ambiguous. Germline V CDR1 and CDR2: ENHRY, SYGVKD. The V and J ends lost 5 bases and 0 bases respectively, with 25 bases between them. CDR3 length: 20 amino acids.

This clonotype was found a few times. The chain combines TRBV12-3 or TRBV12-4 with TRBJ1-1; D possibly corresponds to TRBD1 (6 bases). This CDR3 has 12 amino acids. V shed 4 bases and J shed 7 bases, with 10 bases lying between them. CDR3 sequence: CASSWGAVEAFF. The CDR3 DNA follows: TGTGCCAGCAGTTGGGGGGCGGTTGAAGCTTTCTTT.

Ten or more counts support this clonotype. The V gene is TRBV6-2 or TRBV6-3, the J gene TRBJ1-1, with D hard to call. Per the germline V gene, CDR1 is MNHEY and CDR2 is SVGEGT. The CDR3 has 11 residues. Trimming removed 6 bases at V and 6 bases at J, with 8 bases between. The CDR3 loop reads CASSLGSEAFF. The DNA for the CDR3 is TGTGCCAGCAGCCTCGGGTCTGAAGCTTTCTTT.